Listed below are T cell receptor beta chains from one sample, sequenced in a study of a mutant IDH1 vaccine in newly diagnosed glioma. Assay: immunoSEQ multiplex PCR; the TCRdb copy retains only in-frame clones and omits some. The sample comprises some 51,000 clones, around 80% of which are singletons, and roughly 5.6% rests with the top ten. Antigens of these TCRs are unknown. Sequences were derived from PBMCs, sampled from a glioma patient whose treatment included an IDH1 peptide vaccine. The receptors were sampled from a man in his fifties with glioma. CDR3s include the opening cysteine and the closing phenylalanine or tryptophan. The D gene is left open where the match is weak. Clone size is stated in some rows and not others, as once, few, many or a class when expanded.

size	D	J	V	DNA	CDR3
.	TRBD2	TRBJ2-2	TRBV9	TGTGCCAGCAGCCCGCGGGGGTCGGGGATCGGGGAGCTGTTTTTT	CASSPRGSGIGELFF
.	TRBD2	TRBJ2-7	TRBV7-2	TGTGCCAGCAGCTCAATTAGCGGGGGTGACTACGAGCAGTACTTC	CASSSISGGDYEQYF
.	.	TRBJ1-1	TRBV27	TGTGCCAGCAGTTCAGGGAACACTGAAGCTTTCTTT	CASSSGNTEAFF
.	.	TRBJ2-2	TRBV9	TGTGCCAGCAGCGTAGGTGGAGAAAACACCGGGGAGCTGTTTTTT	CASSVGGENTGELFF
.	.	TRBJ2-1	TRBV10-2	TGCGCCAGCAGTGAGGAGGGTCCAGCCAGCTCCTACAATGAGCAGTTCTTC	CASSEEGPASSYNEQFF
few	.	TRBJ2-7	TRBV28	TGTGCCAGCAGTCCCCCGGGGGCTGGCGAGCAGTACTTC	CASSPPGAGEQYF
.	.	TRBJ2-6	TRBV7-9	TGTGCCAGCTCCCGCTTGGGGGCCAACGTCCTGACTTTC	CASSRLGANVLTF
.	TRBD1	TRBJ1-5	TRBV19	TGTGCCAGTACCTGGACAGGGAATAGCAATCAGCCCCAGCATTTT	CASTWTGNSNQPQHF
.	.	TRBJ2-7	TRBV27	TGTGCCAGCCGGGACAATTCCTACGAGCAGTACTTC	CASRDNSYEQYF
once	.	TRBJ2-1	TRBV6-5	TGTGCCAGCAGTCGGGGGACCGGCTACAATGAGCAGTTCTTC	CASSRGTGYNEQFF
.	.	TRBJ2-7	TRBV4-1	TGCGCCAGCAGTCAAGTGGGGTACGAGCAGTACTTC	CASSQVGYEQYF
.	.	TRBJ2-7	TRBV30	TGTGCCTGGGGTATCACGGGCTACGAGCAGTACTTC	CAWGITGYEQYF
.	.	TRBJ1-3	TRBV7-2	TGTGCCAGCAGCTTAGTGGCAGGGGCCGGAAACACCATATATTTT	CASSLVAGAGNTIYF
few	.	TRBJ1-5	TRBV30	TGTGCCTGGAGTAAAAAGGCCCCCTTGACCCAGCATTTT	CAWSKKAPLTQHF
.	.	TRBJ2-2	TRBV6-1	TGTGCCAGCAGTGAGCAGTACTCGGGAACCGGGGAGCTGTTTTTT	CASSEQYSGTGELFF
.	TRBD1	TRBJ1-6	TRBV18	TGTGCCAGCTCAACAACAGGGGCTAATTCACCCCTCCACTTT	CASSTTGANSPLHF
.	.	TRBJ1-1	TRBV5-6	TGTGCCAGCAGCCTGGGGTCCTTGAACACTGAAGCTTTCTTT	CASSLGSLNTEAFF
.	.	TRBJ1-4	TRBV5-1	TGCGCCAGCAGCGCCTTCCAGGGTTCTAGGGAAAAACTGTTTTTT	CASSAFQGSREKLFF
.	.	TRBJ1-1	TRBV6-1	TGTGCCAGCATGGGCCAGGAATCGAACACTGAAGCTTTCTTT	CASMGQESNTEAFF
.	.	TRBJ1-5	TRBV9	TGTGCCAGCAGCCGTACAGGGACCCCGGGCCAGCCCCAGCATTTT	CASSRTGTPGQPQHF
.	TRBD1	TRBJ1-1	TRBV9	TGTGCCAGCAGCGTAGCCGGACAGGGATATAACACTGAAGCTTTCTTT	CASSVAGQGYNTEAFF
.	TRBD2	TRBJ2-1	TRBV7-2	TGTGCCAGCAGGCCCGGGACTAGCGGTGGAAATGAGCAGTTCTTC	CASRPGTSGGNEQFF
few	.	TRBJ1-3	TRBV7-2	TGTGCCAGCAGGGCAACTGGAAACACCATATATTTT	CASRATGNTIYF
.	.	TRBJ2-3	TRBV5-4	TGTGCCAGCAGCCCGGTCGGGCAGGTAGCAGATACGCAGTATTTT	CASSPVGQVADTQYF
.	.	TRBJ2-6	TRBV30	TGTGCCTGGAGTGGGCAGTTCGCTGGGGCCAACGTCCTGACTTTC	CAWSGQFAGANVLTF
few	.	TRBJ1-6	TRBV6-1	TGTGCCAGCAGTTTGTTCATGTCGGGGGATTCACCCCTCCACTTT	CASSLFMSGDSPLHF
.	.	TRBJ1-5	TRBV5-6	TGTGCCAGCAGCTTATCGACAGACTATCAGCCCCAGCATTTT	CASSLSTDYQPQHF
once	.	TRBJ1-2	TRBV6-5	TGTGCCACCCTTTCCCAAGGGTTCAACTATGGCTACACCTTC	CATLSQGFNYGYTF
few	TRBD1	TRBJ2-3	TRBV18	TGTGCCAGCTCACCATGGACAGGGGGCGCAGATACGCAGTATTTT	CASSPWTGGADTQYF
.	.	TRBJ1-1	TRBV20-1	TGCAGTGCTAGCACGAACACTGAAGCTTTCTTT	CSASTNTEAFF
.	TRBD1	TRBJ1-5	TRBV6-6	TGTGCCAGCCTGAGACAGGGTAATCAGCCCCAGCATTTT	CASLRQGNQPQHF
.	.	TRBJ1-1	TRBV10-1	TGCGCCAGCAGTCCTAACAGGAACACTGAAGCTTTCTTT	CASSPNRNTEAFF
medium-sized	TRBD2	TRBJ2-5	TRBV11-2	TGTGCCAGCAGCACCGGGGGGGAAGCAGAGACCCAGTACTTC	CASSTGGEAETQYF
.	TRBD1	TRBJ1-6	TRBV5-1	TGCGCCAGCAGAGAGAGCTCGGGACAGGGGGCCGACTCCTATAATTCACCCCTCCACTTT	CASRESSGQGADSYNSPLHF
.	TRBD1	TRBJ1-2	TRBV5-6	TGTGCCAGCACCAATAGGGGGCTGAACTATGGCTACACCTTC	CASTNRGLNYGYTF
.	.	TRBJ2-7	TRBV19	TGTGCCAGTAGTAGCCTCGACGAGCAGTACTTC	CASSSLDEQYF
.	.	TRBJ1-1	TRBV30	TGTGCCTGGAGCGGGGGTGGGACTGCGAACACTGAAGCTTTCTTT	CAWSGGGTANTEAFF
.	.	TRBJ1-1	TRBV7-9	TGTGCCAGCAGCTTAGGGTCCGTCACTGAAGCTTTCTTT	CASSLGSVTEAFF
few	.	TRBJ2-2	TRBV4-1	TGCGCCAGCAGCCGGTCCGGGACGGAGTCGAACACCGGGGAGCTGTTTTTT	CASSRSGTESNTGELFF
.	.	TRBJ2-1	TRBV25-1	TGTGCCAGCAGGGAGGGAAGGAATGAGCAGTTCTTC	CASREGRNEQFF
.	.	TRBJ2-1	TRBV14	TGTGCCAGCAGCCAATCGTCTTACAATGAGCAGTTCTTC	CASSQSSYNEQFF
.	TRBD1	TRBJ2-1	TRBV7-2	TGTGCCAGCAGCGCACAGGGGGCCTACAATGAGCAGTTCTTC	CASSAQGAYNEQFF
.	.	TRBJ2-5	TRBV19	TGTGCCAGTAGTATCAGGAGGATCCAGGAGACCCAGTACTTC	CASSIRRIQETQYF
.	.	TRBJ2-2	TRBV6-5	TGTGCCAGCATTCAACTCTCAATGAACACCGGGGAGCTGTTTTTT	CASIQLSMNTGELFF
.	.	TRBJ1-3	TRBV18	TGTGCCAGCTCACCCGGAGGAGGCAAAAGCTCTGGAAACACCATATATTTT	CASSPGGGKSSGNTIYF
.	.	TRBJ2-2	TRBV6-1	TGTGCCAGCAGTGAACGGCTCTCCACCGGGGAGCTGTTTTTT	CASSERLSTGELFF
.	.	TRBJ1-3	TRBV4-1	TGCGCCAGCAGCCAAAGGGCCGGAAACACCATATATTTT	CASSQRAGNTIYF
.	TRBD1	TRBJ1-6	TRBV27	TGTGCCAGCACCCCGGGACAGGGGGCAGTTTCACCCCTCCACTTT	CASTPGQGAVSPLHF
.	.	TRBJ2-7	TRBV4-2	TGTGCCAGCAGCCAAGATCCGGGGGGCGGAACCTACGAGCAGTACTTC	CASSQDPGGGTYEQYF
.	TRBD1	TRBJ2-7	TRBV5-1	TGCGCCAGCAGTCCCTTGGGGGGGACAGGGGGATCCGAGCAGTACTTC	CASSPLGGTGGSEQYF
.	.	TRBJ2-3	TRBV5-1	TGCGCCAGCAGCTTGGAGAATACGCAGTATTTT	CASSLENTQYF
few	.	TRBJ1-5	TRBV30	TGTGCCCTACAGGTCGGAATGCATCAGCCCCAGCATTTT	CALQVGMHQPQHF
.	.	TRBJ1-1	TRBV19	TGTGCCAGTAAAGACAGACCTATCGCTGAAGCTTTCTTT	CASKDRPIAEAFF